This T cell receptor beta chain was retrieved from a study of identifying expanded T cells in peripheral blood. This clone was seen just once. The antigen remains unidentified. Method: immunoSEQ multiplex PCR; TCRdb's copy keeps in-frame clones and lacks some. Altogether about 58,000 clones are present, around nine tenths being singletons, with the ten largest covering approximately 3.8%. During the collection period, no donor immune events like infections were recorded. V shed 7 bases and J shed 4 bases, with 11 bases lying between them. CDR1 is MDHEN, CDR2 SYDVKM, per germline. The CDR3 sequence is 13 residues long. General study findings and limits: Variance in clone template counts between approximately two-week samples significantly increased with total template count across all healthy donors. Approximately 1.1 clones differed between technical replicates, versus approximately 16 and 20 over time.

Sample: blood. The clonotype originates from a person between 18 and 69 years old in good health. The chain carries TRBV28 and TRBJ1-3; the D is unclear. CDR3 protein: CASTVGSGNTIYF. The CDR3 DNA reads TGTGCCAGCACCGTCGGTTCCGGAAACACCATATATTTT. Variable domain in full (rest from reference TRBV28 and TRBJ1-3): DVKVTQSSRYLVKRTGEKVFLECVQDMDHENMFWYRQDPGLGLRLIYFSYDVKMKEKGDIPEGYSVSREKKERFSLILESASTNQTSMYLCASTVGSGNTIYFGEGSWLTVV.